The T cell receptor (beta chain) described here comes from a study of T cell responses to AZD1222 COVID-19 vaccine. Whole-study context: The analysis combined second doses at about 4 or about 12 weeks. Findings and limits, study-wide: The study found vaccine-associated CD4 TCRs spanning spike, dominant at 160-218 and 743-854.

In regard to this clone: As yet, its antigen is unknown.

TCRdb keeps only in-frame clones here, not all; method: immunoSEQ multiplex PCR. The sample consists of about 170,000 clones, roughly nine tenths of them appearing once. This receptor was obtained from an adult in good health. The starting material was peripheral blood, obtained on day 0 of AZD1222 vaccination.

The CDR3 is CASSLWAGGDGYTF. The CDR3 DNA is TGCGCCAGCAGCCTTTGGGCCGGAGGCGATGGCTACACCTTC. The V call is TRBV5-1, the J call TRBJ1-2; D gene ambiguous. V lost 4 bases, J lost 6 bases, and 16 bases lay in between. Germline V lookup: CDR1 SGHRS, CDR2 YFSETQ. The CDR3 runs to 14 residues. Supplemented by reference TRBV5-1 and TRBJ1-2, the full variable domain reads KAGVTQTPRYLIKTRGQQVTLSCSPISGHRSVSWYQQTPGQGLQFLFEYFSETQRNKGNFPGRFSGRQFSNSRSEMNVSTLELGDSALYLCASSLWAGGDGYTFGSGTRLTVV.